What follows are 16 T cell receptor beta chains derived from one specimen sequenced in a study of T cells after posttransplantation cyclophosphamide. Some clones are missing from TCRdb's copy, which holds only in-frame ones; the method was immunoSEQ multiplex PCR. The sample is made up of 5,000 to 5,500 clones, none counted only once. Cyclophosphamide on days +3 and +4 followed busulfan-fludarabine conditioning and a marrow graft. This material consisted of PBMCs, taken after allogeneic stem cell transplant with posttransplant cyclophosphamide. The source of these receptors is a female patient in her thirties or forties who received an allogeneic stem cell transplant from an unrelated donor, was CMV-positive, and had acute and chronic GVHD. Among the T cells, some may be from the graft donor.

This clone was detected ten times or more. V is TRBV27 and J is TRBJ1-2; D uncertain. CDR1 MNHEY and CDR2 SMNVEV come from the germline V gene (reference sequence). This CDR3 comprises 13 residues. Trimming removed 3 bases from V and 7 bases from J, with 12 bases in between. In DNA form, the CDR3 reads TGTGCCAGCAGTTTCCCTTTCGGGGTTGGCTACACCTTC. Its translation: CASSFPFGVGYTF.

This clone was counted at least ten times. The chain recombines TRBV7-2 with TRBJ2-7; TRBD1 matches at 7 bases. Germline trimming cut 1 base from V and 3 bases from J; bases unmatched to any gene: 6. Germline CDR1 and CDR2: SGHTA and FQGNSA. The CDR3 contains 15 residues. CDR3: CASSLVVGGIYEQYF. In DNA, the CDR3 is TGTGCCAGCAGCTTAGTGGTAGGGGGCATCTACGAGCAGTACTTC.

This clone was seen ten or more times. The V gene is TRBV6-1, the J gene TRBJ1-2; the D is unclear. V was shortened by 0 bases and J by 3 bases, with 11 bases between the two germline ends. The length of the CDR3 is 15 residues. Per the germline V gene, CDR1 is MNHNS and CDR2 is SASEGT. CDR3 coding DNA: TGTGCCAGCAGTGAAGCGCGGGGTTCCCACTATGGCTACACCTTC. Protein sequence: CASSEARGSHYGYTF.

This clone was detected ten times or more. This same CDR3 is encoded by further DNA sequences in the sample. The chain has TRBV13 and TRBJ1-2; D is undetermined. CDR1 is PRHDT and CDR2 is FYEKMQ in the germline V gene (reference sequence). The CDR3 is 12 residues long. V lost 7 bases and J lost 7, with 13 bases in between. The CDR3 region has the DNA TGTGCCAGCAACTCATTCCCGGGTGGCTACACCTTC. It is translated as CASNSFPGGYTF.

This clone has at least ten counts. The chain has TRBV19 and TRBJ2-1, with TRBD2 matching over 12 bases. V lost 5 bases to trimming and J lost 8 bases; unmatched junction nucleotides: 10. Germline assignment: CDR1 LNHDA and CDR2 SQIVND (reference sequence). CDR3 length equals 16 residues. CDR3 in amino acids: CASSGATSGRGDEQFF. The CDR3 coding sequence is TGTGCCAGTAGTGGAGCGACTAGCGGGAGAGGAGATGAGCAGTTCTTC.

This clone was detected only a few times. The chain combines TRBV4-2 with TRBJ2-3; possibly TRBD2 for D (5 bases). Germline V gene lookup returns CDR1 LGHNA and CDR2 YNFKEQ. The CDR3 covers 13 residues. Trimming took 5 bases from V and 1 from J, leaving 7 bases between them. For the CDR3, the DNA is TGTGCCAGCAGCGAACTAGGCACAGATACGCAGTATTTT. As protein: CASSELGTDTQYF.

This clone has a count of ten or more. The V and J genes are TRBV5-1 and TRBJ2-1; 10 nucleotides align to TRBD1. Germline CDR1 reads SGHRS; CDR2 reads YFSETQ. CDR3 length equals 14 residues. With 5 bases clipped from V and 6 bases from J, the junction kept 5 bases outside the gene matches. In DNA form, the CDR3 reads TGCGCCAGCAGGGCCGGGACAGGGGCCAATGAGCAGTTCTTC. It is translated as CASRAGTGANEQFF.

There are many counts of this clone. The chain combines TRBV19 with TRBJ2-7, with D possibly matching TRBD2 (6 bases). This CDR3 spans 13 amino acids. Germline V gene sequence: CDR1 LNHDA, CDR2 SQIVND (reference sequence). Trimming pared 3 bases from V and 3 bases from J, leaving 9 bases between. The CDR3 is CASSITGVYEQYF. Written as DNA, the CDR3 is TGTGCCAGTAGTATTACGGGGGTCTACGAGCAGTACTTC. Looking up the rest from reference TRBV19 and TRBJ2-7 gives the full variable domain: DGGITQSPKYLFRKEGQNVTLSCEQNLNHDAMYWYRQDPGQGLRLIYYSQIVNDFQKGDIAEGYSVSREKKESFPLTVTSAQKNPTAFYLCASSITGVYEQYFGPGTRLTVT.

There are many counts of this clone. The rearrangement links TRBV5-1 to TRBJ2-1, with D possibly matching TRBD2 (6 bases). The CDR3 has 16 amino acids. The ends were cut back, 0 bases at V and 1 base at J, with 11 bases in the middle. Germline V CDR1 and CDR2: SGHRS, YFSETQ. The chain's CDR3 is CASSLAGTQSYNEQFF. The CDR3 nucleotides read TGCGCCAGCAGCTTGGCAGGGACTCAATCCTACAATGAGCAGTTCTTC.

This clone was recorded many times. The chain combines TRBV7-8 with TRBJ2-7; D is unclear. CDR1 SGHVS and CDR2 FQNEAQ come from the germline V gene. Trimming took 6 bases from V and 4 from J, leaving 16 bases between them. The CDR3 runs to 14 residues. CDR3 loop: CASSPWAVFYEQYF. DNA of the CDR3: TGTGCCAGCAGTCCCTGGGCAGTTTTTTACGAGCAGTACTTC. Drawing the rest from reference TRBV7-8 and TRBJ2-7, the complete variable domain is GAGVSQSPRYKVAKRGQDVALRCDPISGHVSLFWYQQALGQGPEFLTYFQNEAQLDKSGLPSDRFFAERPEGSVSTLKIQRTQQEDSAVYLCASSPWAVFYEQYFGPGTRLTVT.

By sample fraction, this clone is medium-sized. The chain employs TRBV5-4 and TRBJ1-1; D perhaps matches TRBD1 (5 bases). The V gene lost 5 bases and the J gene lost 6 bases, with 17 bases spanning the gap. This CDR3 is built from 14 residues. Germline-derived CDR1 and CDR2 are SGHNT and YYREEE (reference sequence). The CDR3 nucleotides read TGTGCCAGCAGGCCGGGACTCCCTTCCTCTGAAGCTTTCTTT. It codes for CASRPGLPSSEAFF.

By share, this clone counts as large. This sequence joins TRBV18 and TRBJ2-2; D is perhaps TRBD1 (6 bases). CDR3 length: 16 amino acids. V lost 1 base and J lost 0, with 9 bases in between. From germline, CDR1 is KGHSH and CDR2 LQKENI. The CDR3 DNA is TGTGCCAGCTCACCACAGGGACAAGCGAACACCGGGGAGCTGTTTTTT. Amino acids: CASSPQGQANTGELFF.

There are many counts of this clone. The gene calls are TRBV15 and TRBJ2-2, with D maybe TRBD1 (6 bases). This CDR3 is built from 16 residues. Germline CDR1 is LNHNV and CDR2 is YYDKDF (reference sequence). Between the trimmed V and J ends, which lost 1 base and 5 bases, there was a span of 14 bases. This chain's CDR3 is CATSRVTQGSTGELFF. The CDR3 nucleotides are TGTGCCACCAGCAGAGTTACCCAGGGGAGTACCGGGGAGCTGTTTTTT.

This clone has a count of ten or more. The chain couples TRBV2 to TRBJ2-1, with D possibly TRBD2 on 6 matching bases. CDR3 size: 13 residues. Germline V lookup: CDR1 SNHLY, CDR2 FYNNEI. CDR3 region: CAGGTQEYNEQFF. The CDR3 DNA follows: TGTGCTGGGGGGACTCAAGAATACAATGAGCAGTTCTTC.

This clone showed up many times. The genes are TRBV7-6 and TRBJ2-1, with a weak D call TRBD2 (5 bases). CDR3 length: 16 residues. V dropped 0 bases and J dropped 3 bases, with 12 bases sitting between them. Germline V gene data show CDR1 as SGHVS and CDR2 as FNYEAQ. The CDR3 region has the DNA TGTGCCAGCAGCTTAGCACCCGGGGAACTCTACAATGAGCAGTTCTTC. Protein: CASSLAPGELYNEQFF.

This clone has a count of ten or more. The rearrangement links TRBV11-2 to TRBJ2-2; maybe TRBD1 (6 bases). The CDR3 is 16 residues long. V lost 0 bases to trimming and J lost 5 bases, with 13 bases between them. The germline V gene has CDR1 SGHAT and CDR2 FQNNGV. The CDR3 nucleotides are TGTGCCAGCAGCTTAGATAGGCACAGGGAAACCGGGGAGCTGTTTTTT. The encoded protein is CASSLDRHRETGELFF.